A selection of T cell receptor beta chains follows, all from one sample in a study of early T cells in non-severe SARS-CoV-2 infection. One entry per CDR3 protein results from TCRdb running MiXCR on the 5' RACE reads. This table holds about 89,000 distinct CDR3 sequences, roughly 15% found once. The specimen was whole blood. Receptors were obtained from an adult who was a healthcare worker with PCR-confirmed SARS-CoV-2 infection or an uninfected control (not recorded which). CDR3s include the opening cysteine and the closing phenylalanine or tryptophan. The order of the fields is J gene, clone size, D gene, V gene, CDR3 protein, CDR3 DNA. D genes are given only for firm matches. The size field is filled for only some rows; it gives once, few, many or a size class.

>TRBJ2-3|.|.|TRBV7-8
CASSHGTSNADTQYF
TGTGCCAGCAGCCACGGGACTTCGAACGCAGATACGCAGTATTTT
>TRBJ2-3|.|.|TRBV29-1
CSIGRTDTQYF
TGCAGCATCGGACGCACAGATACGCAGTATTTT
>TRBJ1-5|few|.|TRBV25-1
CASSGGGVGQPQHF
TGTGCCAGCAGTGGCGGGGGGGTTGGACAGCCCCAGCATTTT
>TRBJ2-5|few|TRBD2|TRBV6-6
CASSYSSRGRNQETQYF
TGTGCCAGCAGTTACTCGTCGCGGGGGAGAAACCAAGAGACCCAGTACTTC
>TRBJ2-2|.|TRBD2|TRBV6-6
CASSRLAGDSNTGELFF
TGTGCCAGCAGTCGACTAGCGGGGGATTCGAACACCGGGGAGCTGTTTTTT
>TRBJ1-2|.|.|TRBV20-1
CSASKAGLGGYTF
TGCAGTGCTAGCAAAGCCGGTTTGGGTGGCTACACCTTC
>TRBJ1-4|.|TRBD1|TRBV5-1
CASSPGTGQRNEKLFF
TGCGCCAGCAGCCCCGGGACAGGGCAAAGGAATGAAAAACTGTTTTTT
>TRBJ1-1|few|.|TRBV12-3/TRBV12-4
CASRPTGAPEAFF
TGTGCCAGCAGGCCCACGGGGGCCCCTGAAGCTTTCTTT
>TRBJ2-3|few|TRBD2|TRBV30
CAWRLRGGSTDTQYF
TGTGCCTGGAGACTCCGCGGGGGTAGCACAGATACGCAGTATTTT
>TRBJ2-4|many|TRBD2|TRBV20-1
CSAQPGGIQYF
TGCAGTGCACAGCCGGGGGGCATTCAGTACTTC
>TRBJ2-3|few|TRBD2|TRBV5-1
CASSLDGTSGGLTDTQYF
TGCGCCAGCAGCTTGGATGGGACTAGCGGGGGACTCACAGATACGCAGTATTTT
>TRBJ2-2|many|.|TRBV30
CAWSPPDSNTGELFF
TGTGCCTGGAGTCCCCCCGACTCGAACACCGGGGAGCTGTTTTTT
>TRBJ1-4|many|TRBD1|TRBV9
CASSPRGTENEKLFF
TGTGCCAGCAGCCCCCGCGGGACAGAGAATGAAAAACTGTTTTTT
>TRBJ2-1|few|TRBD2|TRBV12-3/TRBV12-4
CASSLREQSSYNEQFF
TGTGCCAGCAGTCTGCGGGAGCAAAGCTCCTACAATGAGCAGTTCTTC
>TRBJ2-1|many|TRBD2|TRBV6-2/TRBV6-3
CASSYDRLAGNHEQFF
TGTGCCAGCAGTTACGATCGGCTAGCGGGGAACCATGAGCAGTTCTTC
>TRBJ2-2|.|.|TRBV6-5
CASNDRATRGELFF
TGTGCCAGCAACGACCGGGCCACTCGGGGGGAGCTGTTTTTT
>TRBJ2-3|few|.|TRBV5-6
CASSLPRLITDTQYF
TGTGCCAGCAGCTTGCCGAGACTAATCACAGATACGCAGTATTTT
>TRBJ1-5|few|.|TRBV12-3/TRBV12-4
CASSFSAGPNQPQHF
TGTGCCAGCAGTTTTTCAGCAGGACCAAATCAGCCCCAGCATTTT
>TRBJ2-6|many|.|TRBV7-3
CASGRGTSSGANVLTF
TGTGCCAGCGGGCGAGGGACTTCCTCTGGGGCCAACGTCCTGACTTTC
>TRBJ1-5|few|.|TRBV7-3
CASSLGAGNQPQHF
TGTGCCAGCAGCTTAGGGGCAGGGAATCAGCCCCAGCATTTT